Listed here are 30 T cell receptor beta chains from one sample, sequenced in a study of blood T cell repertoires in COVID-19. The method was immunoSEQ multiplex PCR; TCRdb's version includes in-frame clones alone and lacks a portion of them. The sample shows a few hundred thousand clones, 80% to 90% of them seen only once. Sequenced input: PBMCs or T cells enriched from blood (not recorded which). All receptors come from a woman between 40 and 55 years old with acute COVID-19.

The CDR3 region has the DNA TGTGCCAGCAGCCAAGCGGGAGGTGAAGAGACCCAGTACTTC. Translated, it gives CASSQAGGEETQYF. The chain recombines TRBV3-1 (or the pseudogene TRBV3-2) with TRBJ2-5; 7 nucleotides align to TRBD2. After removal of 1 base from V and 3 bases from J, the junction contained 2 bases not matched to a gene. Germline values: CDR1 LGHDT, CDR2 YNNKEL (reference sequence). The CDR3 runs to 14 residues.

The rearrangement uses TRBV30 and TRBJ2-7; TRBD2 aligns across 14 bases. The CDR3 totals 13 residues. Per germline, CDR1 GTSNPN and CDR2 SVGIG (reference sequence). J was trimmed by 11 bases and V by 3 bases; bases with no gene match: 6. Here the CDR3 DNA reads TGTGCCTGGAGCCCGGGACTAGCGGGAGTTGAGTACTTC. Translating gives CAWSPGLAGVEYF. Complete variable domain (other parts from reference TRBV30 and TRBJ2-7): SQTIHQWPATLVQPVGSPLSLECTVEGTSNPNLYWYRQAAGRGLQLLFYSVGIGQISSEVPQNLSASRPQDRQFILSSKKLLLSDSGFYLCAWSPGLAGVEYFGPGTRLTVT.

The chain combines TRBV15 with TRBJ1-6, with D possibly being TRBD1 (5 bases). CDR1 and CDR2 (germline): LNHNV, YYDKDF (reference sequence). This CDR3 has 14 amino acids. V lost 2 bases and J 10 bases, leaving 12 bases between the germline ends. The CDR3 region has the DNA TGTGCCACCAGCAGACAGGGTTTAGGATCACCCCTCCACTTT. Translated: CATSRQGLGSPLHF.

The V gene is TRBV27, the J gene TRBJ2-3; 8 bases agree with TRBD2. The CDR3 has 15 amino acids. The trim removed 4 bases at V and 6 bases at J, leaving 9 bases unmatched. Germline V gene lookup returns CDR1 MNHEY and CDR2 SMNVEV (reference sequence). CDR3 DNA sequence: TGTGCCAGCAGTTCCCAGCTAGCGGGCTGGGATACGCAGTATTTT. It codes for CASSSQLAGWDTQYF.

The genes are TRBV3-1 (or the pseudogene TRBV3-2) and TRBJ1-2; tentatively, D is TRBD1 (6 bases). From germline, CDR1 is LGHDT and CDR2 YNNKEL (reference sequence). This CDR3 comprises 14 residues. Trimming pared 4 bases from V and 0 bases from J, leaving 9 bases between. The CDR3 here is CASSPWTANYGYTF. The CDR3 DNA reads as TGTGCCAGCAGCCCCTGGACAGCTAACTATGGCTACACCTTC.

This chain connects TRBV6-2 or TRBV6-3 to TRBJ1-3; a weak D match, TRBD1 (5 bases). V was pared by 5 bases and J by 2 bases, with 13 bases between. CDR3 size: 15 residues. Looked up from germline, CDR1 is MNHEY and CDR2 is SVGEGT. The CDR3 is CASSGVWGTGNTIYF. CDR3 DNA sequence: TGTGCCAGCAGTGGAGTTTGGGGCACTGGAAACACCATATATTTT.

The V call is TRBV7-2, the J call TRBJ1-3; the D is unclear. Trimming stripped 5 bases from V and 4 bases from J, with 15 bases between. The CDR3 loop spans 15 amino acids. CDR1 is SGHTA and CDR2 is FQGNSA in the germline V gene. The CDR3 is CASSPRYSPGNTIYF. The CDR3 DNA reads as TGTGCCAGCAGCCCACGGTACTCCCCAGGAAACACCATATATTTT. Based on the CDR3 plus reference TRBV7-2 and TRBJ1-3, the full variable domain is GAGVSQSPSNKVTEKGKDVELRCDPISGHTALYWYRQSLGQGLEFLIYFQGNSAPDKSGLPSDRFSAERTGGSVSTLTIQRTQQEDSAVYLCASSPRYSPGNTIYFGEGSWLTVV.

The sample holds one count of this clone. The chain joins TRBV24-1 to TRBJ2-1; 8 bases are shared with TRBD2. V shed 0 bases and J 1 base; nucleotides not matched to a gene: 10. Germline assignment: CDR1 KGHDR and CDR2 SFDVKD. The CDR3 loop spans 19 amino acids. The CDR3 DNA reads TGTGCCACCAGTGATTTGCCGGGGGGCGGGAGGAAATCCTACAATGAGCAGTTCTTC. This translates into CATSDLPGGGRKSYNEQFF.

The V gene is TRBV10-2, the J gene TRBJ1-1; D is perhaps TRBD1 (5 bases). CDR3 length equals 15 residues. V was cut by 4 bases and J by 3 bases, with 15 bases left in between. The germline CDR1 and CDR2 sequences are WSHSY and SAAADI. In nucleotides, the CDR3 is TGCGCCAGCAGTGCCGGGGGGGGAAGGCACACTGAAGCTTTCTTT. It translates to CASSAGGGRHTEAFF.

This clone was counted a few times. The V gene is TRBV28, the J gene TRBJ1-2; D remains ambiguous. Trimming took off 4 bases at V and 5 bases at J, with 5 bases between the two ends. CDR1 is MDHEN, CDR2 SYDVKM, per germline. This CDR3 spans 11 amino acids. The CDR3 region has the DNA TGTGCCAGCAGTTCGCAGTATGGCTACACCTTC. Translating gives CASSSQYGYTF.

Only a few counts were recorded for this clone. The V gene is TRBV12-3 or TRBV12-4, the J gene TRBJ2-7, with 7 bases aligning to TRBD1. V lost 5 bases, J lost 4 bases, and 5 bases stayed unmatched. The CDR3 loop spans 13 amino acids. The CDR3: CASSGRGYYEQYF. In DNA, the CDR3 is TGTGCCAGCAGTGGCAGGGGGTATTACGAGCAGTACTTC.

The chain employs TRBV2 and TRBJ2-2; 11 bases align to TRBD1. This CDR3 has 14 residues. CDR1 and CDR2 from the germline V gene are SNHLY and FYNNEI. The ends lost 10 bases at V and 5 bases at J; junction bases unmatched: 6. The CDR3 sequence is CATLGQGATGELFF. The CDR3 DNA follows: TGTGCCACCCTTGGACAGGGGGCGACCGGGGAGCTGTTTTTT.

The count of this clone is one. The chain couples TRBV4-3 to TRBJ2-1; 9 bases agree with TRBD2. The CDR3 extends over 15 amino acids. Germline V gene sequence: CDR1 LGHNA, CDR2 YSLEER. Germline trimming cut 5 bases from V and 4 bases from J; bases unmatched to any gene: 6. CDR3 coding DNA: TGCGCCAGCAGCAGAACTAGCGGGTCTTACAATGAGCAGTTCTTC. Translated: CASSRTSGSYNEQFF.

The J gene is TRBJ1-1, the V gene TRBV6-5; the D gene is possibly TRBD1 (5 bases). The germline V and J ends were trimmed by 7 bases and 4 bases, with 13 bases remaining between them. CDR3 length: 13 residues. The germline CDR1 and CDR2 sequences are MNHEY and SVGAGI. The CDR3 spells CASTKAGTTEAFF. Written as DNA, the CDR3 is TGTGCCAGCACCAAGGCGGGGACCACTGAAGCTTTCTTT.

The V and J genes are TRBV4-2 and TRBJ2-2, with TRBD1 identical over 7 bases. Trimming removed 4 bases from V and 3 bases from J; junction bases left unmatched: 5. CDR3 length: 15 residues. CDR1 LGHNA and CDR2 YNFKEQ come from the germline V gene. Written as DNA, the CDR3 is TGTGCCAGCAGCCTGGACAGGACGTACACCGGGGAGCTGTTTTTT. As protein: CASSLDRTYTGELFF.

On this clone: At one of its ends the junction is not consistent with the germline gene, which may arise from a read error. This chain uses TRBV7-8 with TRBJ1-2; maybe TRBD1 (6 bases). CDR1 and CDR2 (germline): SGHVS, FQNEAQ. This CDR3 contains 14 residues. The CDR3: CASTLSGVRSGYTF. In DNA form, the CDR3 reads TGTGCCAGCACCTTATCAGGGGTGAGGAGTGGCTACACCTTC.

The rearrangement uses TRBV27 and TRBJ2-5; 11 bases fit TRBD2. V lost 6 bases to trimming and J lost 3 bases; unmatched junction nucleotides: 0. The CDR3 is made up of 13 amino acids. Germline assignment: CDR1 MNHEY and CDR2 SMNVEV (reference sequence). The CDR3 region has the DNA TGTGCCAGCAGGACTAGCGGGGAAGAGACCCAGTACTTC. Its protein product is CASRTSGEETQYF.

V gene TRBV28 combines with J gene TRBJ1-3; D uncertain. In germline, CDR1 is MDHEN, CDR2 SYDVKM. The CDR3 length is 12 residues. V lost 7 bases, J lost 9 bases, and 13 bases lay in between. For the CDR3, the DNA is TGTGCCAGCACCCTTCCTCCCAGCACCATATATTTT. It translates to CASTLPPSTIYF.

This chain links TRBV5-5 with TRBJ2-5, with 9 bases fitting TRBD1. The germline V gene has CDR1 SGHKS and CDR2 YYEKEE (reference sequence). Trimming took 5 bases from V and 4 from J; bases not matched to a gene: 12. CDR3 length equals 16 residues. The CDR3 coding sequence is TGTGCCAGCAGATATGGACAGGGGCAATCCGTAGAGACCCAGTACTTC. Translating gives CASRYGQGQSVETQYF.

This sequence joins TRBV7-6 and TRBJ1-1; D call uncertain. Germline V gene sequence: CDR1 SGHVS, CDR2 FNYEAQ. Deletions cut 5 bases from V and 3 bases from J, with 10 bases between. The CDR3 spans 13 residues. CDR3 sequence: CASSTGIYTEAFF. The CDR3 nucleotides read TGTGCCAGCAGCACGGGGATTTACACTGAAGCTTTCTTT.

The chain employs TRBV7-2 and TRBJ2-1; TRBD2 aligns across 14 bases. The V and J ends lost 0 bases and 9 bases, in that order; junction bases with no gene match: 7. This CDR3 is built from 17 residues. Germline V CDR1 and CDR2: SGHTA, FQGNSA. DNA of the CDR3: TGTGCCAGCAGCTTAGCGCTGACTAGCGGGAGGGCCGGTGAGCAGTTCTTC. Its translation is CASSLALTSGRAGEQFF.

The chain employs TRBV10-1 and TRBJ1-2; 7 bases fit TRBD1. The CDR3 has 13 residues. The V and J ends lost 3 bases and 4 bases, in that order; junction bases with no gene match: 2. Germline V gene sequence: CDR1 WNHNN, CDR2 SYGVQD (reference sequence). Written as DNA, the CDR3 is TGCGCCAGCAGTGACGGGACAGCCTATGGCTACACCTTC. Its protein is CASSDGTAYGYTF.

The gene calls are TRBV7-9 and TRBJ2-3; 8 bases are a match to TRBD2. Germline assignment: CDR1 SEHNR and CDR2 FQNEAQ (reference sequence). Trimming cost V 5 bases and J 3 bases; bases outside gene matches: 13. The CDR3 spans 17 residues. CDR3 amino acids: CASSPSSGTRGTDTQYF. CDR3 coding DNA: TGTGCCAGCAGCCCGTCTTCCGGGACTAGGGGAACAGATACGCAGTATTTT. Full variable domain (missing parts from reference TRBV7-9 and TRBJ2-3): DTGVSQNPRHKITKRGQNVTFRCDPISEHNRLYWYRQTLGQGPEFLTYFQNEAQLEKSRLLSDRFSAERPKGSFSTLEIQRTEQGDSAMYLCASSPSSGTRGTDTQYFGPGTRLTVL.

The J gene is TRBJ2-2, the V gene TRBV7-8, with D possibly matching TRBD1 (5 bases). The CDR3 has 15 residues. The germline CDR1 and CDR2 sequences are SGHVS and FQNEAQ. Trimming stripped 2 bases from V and 0 bases from J, with 7 bases between. The CDR3 sequence is CASSLRQSNTGELFF. The CDR3 DNA sequence: TGTGCCAGCAGCTTAAGACAGTCGAACACCGGGGAGCTGTTTTTT.

The gene calls are TRBV7-9 and TRBJ2-7, with 7 bases that match TRBD1. After removal of 4 bases from V and 2 bases from J, the junction contained 5 bases not matched to a gene. The CDR3 contains 14 residues. Germline loops: CDR1 SEHNR, CDR2 FQNEAQ (reference sequence). CDR3 DNA sequence: TGTGCCAGCAGCTCAGACAGGGAAGCCTACGAGCAGTACTTC. It codes for CASSSDREAYEQYF.

In nucleotides, the CDR3 is TGTGCCATCAGTGAGTCCTCAGATACGCAGTATTTT. It is translated as CAISESSDTQYF. The chain joins TRBV10-3 to TRBJ2-3; no firm D call. The V and J ends lost 0 bases and 4 bases respectively, with 2 bases between them. From germline, CDR1 is ENHRY and CDR2 SYGVKD. This CDR3 spans 12 amino acids.

This chain links TRBV4-3 with TRBJ1-1; D remains ambiguous. Germline V gives CDR1 LGHNA, CDR2 YSLEER. CDR3 length: 13 residues. Trimming shortened V by 4 bases and J by 4 bases, and 10 bases separated the two germline ends. The DNA for the CDR3 is TGCGCCAGCAGCCTACGACTCCTCACTGAAGCTTTCTTT. This codes for CASSLRLLTEAFF.

For the CDR3, the DNA is TGTGCCAGCAGTACACAACAGGGGATCGCGCTTCCAGAGCAGTACTTC. It encodes CASSTQQGIALPEQYF. The chain joins TRBV6-2 or TRBV6-3 to TRBJ2-7, with TRBD1 matching over 7 bases. V gave up 5 bases and J gave up 7 bases; unmatched junction bases: 17. This CDR3 has 16 amino acids. Germline V gene lookup returns CDR1 MNHEY and CDR2 SVGEGT.

V usage is TRBV3-1 (or the pseudogene TRBV3-2) and J usage is TRBJ1-1; D gene uncertain. Germline V gene sequence: CDR1 LGHDT, CDR2 YNNKEL (reference sequence). The CDR3 has 14 residues. Trimming shortened V by 2 bases and J by 0 bases, and 7 bases separated the two germline ends. The CDR3 bases are TGTGCCAGCAGCCAAACCCTATTGAACACTGAAGCTTTCTTT. It encodes CASSQTLLNTEAFF.

This chain joins TRBV6-5 and TRBJ1-3, with D uncertain. The CDR3 loop spans 15 amino acids. The V end was cut by 7 bases, the J end by 0 bases, with 13 bases between. Germline V lookup: CDR1 MNHEY, CDR2 SVGAGI. The CDR3 region has the DNA TGTGCCAGCACCGCTATGTCGAGCTCTGGAAACACCATATATTTT. It specifies CASTAMSSSGNTIYF.